This TCR beta chain was found in a study of beta chain features in type 1 diabetes (dated 2018 in TCRdb). A note on the overall study: Mean age, gender distribution, total cell number and subset yield did not differ between patients and healthy donors. A total of roughly 100,000,000 sorted cells were examined across all samples, and the number of cells per subset was strongly correlated with RNA yield. In the study, TCRB repertoires of sorted circulating CD4+ T cell subsets from recently diagnosed type 1 diabetes patients were compared with those of matched healthy donors. Regulatory and stem cell-like memory subsets were isolated from only 8 patients and about 8 healthy donors, whereas naive and central memory subsets came from all 30 or so donors.

The sample holds many counts of this clone. Its antigen target is currently unknown. Base-call qualities are not available, and no considerably larger clone is one nucleotide away. Each donor gave one peripheral blood draw, roughly 0.11 L on average, collected into heparinised tubes. Using a panel that included CD45RO, CCR7, CD25, CD127, CD95 and CD27, naive, central memory, regulatory and stem cell-like memory CD4+ T cells were sorted on a BD FACSAria II. All sorted populations exceeded 95% purity. PBMCs were isolated immediately by Lymphoprep density gradient centrifugation and stained directly without culture. So that batch effects would be minimized, each experiment stained and sorted samples in pairs, pairing one healthy donor with one patient. V was cut back by 1 base and J by 3 bases, leaving a gap of 10 bases between them. The CDR3 sequence holds 14 residues, the cysteine and phenylalanine included. Here the CDR3 DNA is all that survives: 42 bases in frame from base 1. The CDR1 and CDR2 encoded by the germline V gene are SGHTA and FQGNSA.

Results the study describes overall, beyond this receptor: Shorter templates might be favored by PCR, yet because patient and control samples were amplified and corrected together, any such skew would affect both groups equally. Because cDNA rather than genomic DNA was sequenced, highly expressing activated cells could have been over-represented, although no difference in activation and CD3 levels was found between groups. Naive, central memory and regulatory TCRB repertoires appeared more similar among patients than among healthy donors. In all four CD4+ subsets, TCRB CDR3 length was moderately but significantly shorter in type 1 diabetes patients. Because the HLA sub-analyses included only small numbers of individuals, any influence of HLA type on TCRB rearrangement was left unresolved. At VDJ recombination sites, patients with type 1 diabetes made fewer insertions and deleted more nucleotides, a pattern implying thymic rearrangement abnormalities.

The entire amount of isolated RNA was reverse transcribed using the High Capacity cDNA Reverse Transcription Kit, so the sequenced TCRB transcripts were expressed ones. Deep immunoSEQ sequencing was performed on naive, central memory and regulatory T cell samples, with an average of roughly 3.5 million total reads per sample. Sorted cells were lysed in RLT buffer, and RNA was extracted using DNase-treated RNeasy Micro or Mini kits according to cell number. Each cell subset was processed separately to prevent cross-contamination, with patient and healthy donor samples processed together. Using the immunoSEQ multiplex PCR, TCRB sequences were amplified from cDNA into 87-bp fragments spanning the CDR3 region. Sequencing of the amplicons was performed on the Illumina HiSeq platform. The study's own analysis went as follows. PCR bias was computationally corrected using synthetic template baselines, reads within Hamming distance 2 were collapsed, and singletons that could not be merged were discarded. By aligning reads against IMGT, V, D and J genes, CDR3 length, and insertions or deletions at six rearrangement sites were assigned. Clonotype counts were normalized to sorted cell number within each subset before computing true diversity and Gini coefficients with the tcR R package. The overlap coefficient, calculated on TCRB nucleotide sequences, was used to measure repertoire sharing. The clones in this table, taken by TCRdb from immuneACCESS, are in-frame only. Not every clone is retained; where verified, under half of the shortfall comes from an unresolved V gene, and the cause of the rest is unknown. V and J calls and clone size are copied from that table; D and trimming were computed from the DNA. For this sample there are 150,000 to 190,000 clones; 11% appear just once. The ten largest clonotypes hold around 2.1% of the sample.

The V and J segments used are TRBV7-2 and TRBJ2-7; the D region possibly corresponds to TRBD1 (6 bases align). The source of this sequence is a man aged 18 to 30 in good health. Sequencing input: central memory CD4+ T cells from blood. The nucleotides are TGTGCCAGCAGCTTAGAGGCAGGGGACTACGAGCAGTACTTC. Translated, this gives CASSLEAGDYEQYF.